This T cell receptor (beta chain) derives from a study of cytomegalovirus exposure and HLA in healthy donors (dated by TCRdb to 2016 to 2017). For the study in its entirety: According to an earlier analysis of 550 to 700 of the donors, roughly 180 million T cells yielded over 90 million unique TCR beta sequences and about 280 Gb of sequence data. Roughly 300 gigabases of sequencing data and around 80 million unique TCR sequences made up an early release that covered some 640 HLA-typed donors. Of the 398 genotyped donors, around 81% fell in the genetic ancestry cluster associated with self-reported Caucasian donors. The study was designed to test whether signatures of past pathogen exposure could be identified by cataloging public T cell receptors. The T cell repertoires of 666 subjects were profiled by immunosequencing and related to cytomegalovirus serostatus. Along with the approximately 600-subject first cohort, a separate validation cohort of over a hundred different subjects was used. The study combined high-throughput TCR immunosequencing, statistical association of individual TCRs with disease status, and machine learning to predict cytomegalovirus infection status. In a later analysis, previously published TCR beta repertoires from several hundred donors were re-analyzed and high-resolution HLA genotyping was added so that TCR occurrence patterns could be studied. In the later analysis, no new phenotypic data were used to find candidate immune exposures; instead, reliance was placed on TCR beta sequences and their occurrence across donors. An earlier analysis of 587 of the donors used high-throughput TCR beta sequencing to judge whether each TCR beta V gene segment behaved as functional or pseudogenic. Donor age, sex, ethnicity and CMV serostatus were compiled together with the repertoire data. A later genetic analysis used genome-wide SNP genotypes for about three fifths of the 666 donors, treating that subset as a discovery cohort. All discovery cohort repertoires had been generated on a single sequencing platform. HLA typing included class I and class II loci at four-digit resolution. The number of typed donors differed by locus: about 629-630 for A, B, C, DRB1 and DQB1; 522 for DQA1; 606 for DPA1; and about 450 for DPB1. About five DR-DQ haplotypes were handled as single units for association and clustering because linkage in the cohort was strong. Across under 500 genotyped donors of the cohort, an average of roughly 230,000 unique TCR beta nucleotide sequences per donor were sequenced, and approximately 17% of those sequences were non-productive.

Libraries were prepared through the immunoSEQ multiplex PCR assay. The multiplex PCR relied on a mix of 60 forward primers for TCR Vbeta segments and 13 reverse primers for TCR Jbeta segments. A multiplex PCR assay on genomic DNA amplified the CDR3 region of rearranged TCR beta genes. Amplified TCR beta libraries were sequenced as 87-base-pair reads on the Illumina HiSeq System. In the source study's methods: A later analysis tallied roughly 78 million unique TCR beta chains across the roughly 610 repertoires, and approximately 11 million of those chains were shared by two or more donors. Raw reads were error-corrected and collapsed into unique sequences with a nearest-neighbor algorithm that merged closely related sequences to remove PCR and sequencing errors. CDR3 sequences were aligned to IMGT reference sequences to assign V, D and J gene segments. Each retained sequence needed at least a six-nucleotide match to both a V gene segment and a J gene segment. Rearrangements were classified as productive when the CDR3 lacked stop codons and remained in frame with V and J, and all other rearrangements were classified as non-productive. Following IMGT convention, CDR3 was defined as the stretch from the second conserved V-encoded cysteine up to the conserved J-encoded phenylalanine. Sequences without an unambiguous match to a single V gene segment were excluded from the earlier analysis of 500 to 700 of the donors. An earlier analysis of under 750 of the donors called V segments functional above 56.7% productive rearrangements and segregating when the between-donor standard deviation exceeded 5%. A statistical classification framework was built for diagnosing cytomegalovirus status from the catalog of TCR beta chain sequences. In a later analysis, TCR nucleotide sequences were compared against IMGT/GENE-DB human TR gene sequences so that V and J genes could be assigned. In a later analysis, CDR3 sequences and most-parsimonious VDJ recombination scenarios were assigned using the TCRdist pipeline. In a later analysis, every TCR beta chain was defined by the combination of its CDR3 amino acid sequence and its V-gene family, and reads without a unique V-gene family were dropped. In a later analysis, fewer than 600 highly shared, low-generation-probability nucleotide sequences were removed to address suspected cross-contamination and a sequencing artifact. In a later analysis, a clonal expansion index for each public chain was calculated from normalized within-repertoire ranks of inferred template counts. A later analysis computed generation probabilities with a VDJ recombination model fitted to out-of-frame rearrangements, and checked the results against IGoR. A later analysis scored TCR-TCR, TCR-HLA and TCR-CMV co-occurrence with hypergeometric tests, applying a repertoire-size bias correction to TCR pairs. A later analysis estimated false discovery rates by permuting HLA or CMV assignments 20 times. In a later analysis, co-occurring TCRs were grouped using DBSCAN, and TCRdist sequence similarity was added for clustering within HLA-allele-positive subsets. For co-occurrence clustering, repertoires with fewer than 30,000 or more than 120,000 public chains were excluded, along with about five repertoires with anomalous nucleotide sharing. Here the immuneACCESS table is served through TCRdb, limited to in-frame sequences with V and J called. Missing clones are a known gap in these copies; in checked studies unresolved V genes cover under half, and the rest lacks a known reason. V and J calls and clone size are given by that table; D and trimming were obtained from the DNA. Across this sample there are about 110,000 clones, with roughly 85% seen only once. The top ten constitute 22% of the sample.

Trimming accounts for 5 bases at V and 5 bases at J, while the number of junction bases matched to no gene is 5. Measured from the cysteine to the phenylalanine, the CDR3 is 13 residues long. The CDR3 DNA has 39 bases and is translated from base 1. The germline V gene supplies CDR1 SGHTA and CDR2 FQGTGA. The cohort comprised more than 550 healthy bone marrow donors. At the time of sampling, all cohort members were nominally healthy, though unrecorded immune exposures were likely present. The donor tested CMV seropositive, placing the donor among the 250 to 350 seropositive members of the cohort. Each donor provided a peripheral blood sample, and peripheral blood mononuclear cells were used for TCR beta sequencing. The Qiagen DNeasy Blood Extraction Kit was used to extract genomic DNA from the blood cell samples. This clone showed up just once. Its antigen target is currently unknown. One base away there is no much larger clone; base qualities are not given. The sample carries other DNA sequences with the same CDR3.

Study-level results and caveats: Linkage disequilibrium might explain the correlated functional status among segregating V segments, but an unknown experimental factor could not be ruled out. In a later analysis, some 18,000 TCR beta sequences were associated with specific HLA alleles at a false discovery rate of 0.05. According to a later analysis, TCR association rates differed among HLA loci, with DRB1 alleles showing the most associated TCRs and HLA-C alleles showing the fewest. An earlier analysis of around 540 of the donors showed that most TCR beta V segments appeared in productive rearrangements either about 87% or about 30% of the time, which broadly matched IMGT annotations. A later analysis found that most CMV-associated TCR beta chains appeared HLA-restricted, with HLA associations seemingly driven largely by CMV exposure. A cluster of highly shared sequence variants was judged likely to represent a technical artifact of the sequencing pipeline. The 87-base-pair reads could not distinguish some IMGT-functional V segments, including TRBV6-2 and TRBV6-3, so those segments were excluded. In a later analysis, HLA-associated TCR beta chains showed more clonal expansion and lower generation probabilities than non-associated chains that were equally common. Cytomegalovirus status was reported to be diagnosed by the classifier with high specificity and sensitivity in both the original and validation cohorts. According to the authors, the approach could potentially be generalized to other disease states and immunological phenotypes. This cohort had only TCR beta chains sequenced, and the lack of alpha or paired-chain data limited which features could be detected. Across donors, most TCR sequences were observed very rarely, whereas some public TCRs were present in many individuals. Because counts were too low, roughly 18 rarely observed V segments, including chromosome 9 orphons, were left out of the earlier analysis of roughly 600 of the donors. Because HLA typing was unavailable for some donors at each locus, only the typed subset was used in association tests. Sequencing depth was assumed to be roughly uniform across donors in the presence/absence analyses, though that assumption may not hold. A few of the identified cytomegalovirus-associated TCR beta chains were confirmed in vitro to be specific for cytomegalovirus antigens. A later genetic analysis associated a missense DCLRE1C variant with V-gene and J-gene trimming of TCR beta chains, and an independent cohort replicated the association. The study gave a list of some 150 TCR beta chains associated with cytomegalovirus. In a later analysis, several top co-occurrence clusters were reported to appear linked to parvovirus B19, influenza, CMV and Epstein-Barr virus. When HLA alleles, especially DR and DQ, strongly co-occurred, TCR associations were difficult to assign to individual alleles. CMV serostatus was the only immune exposure information available for the cohort. A further reported finding was that TCR beta sequences accurately predicted the HLA-A and HLA-B alleles for most subjects in the first cohort. A later genetic analysis reported fewer N-insertions in productive TCRs among donors in an Asian-associated ancestry cluster than the roughly 720-donor mean.

This clonotype was obtained from a man aged 25 to 40 in good health and CMV-seropositive. This chain is built from TRBV7-3 and TRBJ1-2; 7 bases in the junction line up with TRBD1. Sequenced input: PBMCs. The DNA is TGTGCCAGCAGCCCCGACAGGGAGTATGGCTACACCTTC. The resulting protein is CASSPDREYGYTF.